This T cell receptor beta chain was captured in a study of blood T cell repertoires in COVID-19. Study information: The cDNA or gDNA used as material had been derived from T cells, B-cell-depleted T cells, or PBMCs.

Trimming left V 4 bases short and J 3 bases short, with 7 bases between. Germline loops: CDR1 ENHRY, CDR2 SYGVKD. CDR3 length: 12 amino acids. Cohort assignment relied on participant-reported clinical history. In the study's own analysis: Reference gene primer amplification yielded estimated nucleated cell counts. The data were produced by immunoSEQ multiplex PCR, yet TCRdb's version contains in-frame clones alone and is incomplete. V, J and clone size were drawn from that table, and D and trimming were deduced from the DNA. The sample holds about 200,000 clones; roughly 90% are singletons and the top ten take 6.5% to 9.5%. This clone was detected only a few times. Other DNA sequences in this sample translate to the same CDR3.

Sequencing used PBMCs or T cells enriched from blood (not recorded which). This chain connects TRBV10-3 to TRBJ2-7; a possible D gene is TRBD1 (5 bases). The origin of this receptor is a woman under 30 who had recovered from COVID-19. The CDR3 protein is CAISGTNYEQYF. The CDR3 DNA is TGTGCCATCAGTGGGACAAACTACGAGCAGTACTTC.